The 21 T cell receptor beta chains below were found in one sample sequenced in a study of blood T cell repertoires in COVID-19. The table came from immunoSEQ multiplex PCR; TCRdb's copy has only in-frame clones and leaves some out. The top ten clones hold approximately 3.3% of a sample with 200,000 to 250,000 clones, about nine tenths of them seen once. The specimen was PBMCs or T cells enriched from blood (not recorded which). These receptors originate from a woman aged 45 to 65 in a cohort exposed to, infected with or recovered from COVID-19 (not recorded which).

The chain employs TRBV19 and TRBJ1-2, with a tentative D call TRBD1 (6 bases). The germline gives CDR1 LNHDA, CDR2 SQIVND (reference sequence). The CDR3 has 15 residues. Trimming left V 1 base short and J 0 bases short, with 9 bases between. CDR3 sequence (DNA): TGTGCCAGTAGTATAGGCGGACAGACTAACTATGGCTACACCTTC. Residues: CASSIGGQTNYGYTF.

CDR3 nucleotide sequence: TGCGCCAGCAGCCACTTTGGACGGGGGGATCAGCCCCAGCATTTT. This translates into CASSHFGRGDQPQHF. J is TRBJ1-5 and V is TRBV4-1, with a tentative D call TRBD1 (5 bases). Looked up from germline, CDR1 is MGHRA and CDR2 is YSYEKL. V lost 3 bases and J 5 bases, leaving 14 bases between the germline ends. There are 15 residues in the CDR3.

The gene calls are TRBV7-3 and TRBJ1-4; 7 positions agree with TRBD1. Germline-derived CDR1 and CDR2 are SGHTA and FQGTGA. V lost 4 bases to trimming and J lost 3 bases; unmatched junction nucleotides: 11. The CDR3 length is 17 residues. The CDR3 DNA reads TGTGCCAGCAGCTCGCTCCAACTGGACAGGCCTAATGAAAAACTGTTTTTT. The encoded protein is CASSSLQLDRPNEKLFF.

The chain combines TRBV15 with TRBJ2-5; 9 bases agree with TRBD1. This CDR3 has 17 amino acids. Germline V gene lookup returns CDR1 LNHNV and CDR2 YYDKDF (reference sequence). The J segment lost 6 bases and the V segment lost 0 bases, leaving 11 bases of the junction unmatched. The CDR3: CATSRDPQTGGAKTQYF. The CDR3 DNA reads as TGTGCCACCAGCAGAGATCCACAAACAGGGGGCGCTAAGACCCAGTACTTC.

The V call is TRBV30, the J call TRBJ2-1; no reliable D call. Trimming pared 0 bases from V and 6 bases from J, leaving 3 bases between. Germline lookup yields CDR1 GTSNPN and CDR2 SVGIG (reference sequence). There are 11 residues in the CDR3. CDR3 loop: CAWSVLNEQFF. The CDR3 DNA sequence: TGTGCCTGGAGTGTACTCAATGAGCAGTTCTTC.

The chain carries TRBV12-3 or TRBV12-4 and TRBJ1-1, with 8 bases aligning to TRBD1. This CDR3 comprises 13 residues. V lost 6 bases to trimming and J lost 10 bases; unmatched junction nucleotides: 10. CDR3 amino acids: CASRSDRVGRAFF. The CDR3 nucleotides are TGTGCCAGCAGGTCGGACAGGGTTGGGCGAGCTTTCTTT.

The V gene is TRBV18, the J gene TRBJ2-5, with D possibly TRBD2 on 5 matching bases. The CDR3 covers 14 residues. V shed 3 bases and J shed 5 bases, with 13 bases lying between them. CDR1 is KGHSH, CDR2 LQKENI, per germline. CDR3 protein: CASSPSGVTETQYF. CDR3 sequence (DNA): TGTGCCAGCTCACCTTCCGGGGTTACGGAGACCCAGTACTTC.

The V call is TRBV2, the J call TRBJ2-1, with TRBD2 matching 12 bases. The J segment lost 3 bases and the V segment lost 5 bases, leaving 2 bases of the junction unmatched. The CDR3 has 15 amino acids. CDR1 SNHLY and CDR2 FYNNEI come from the germline V gene. CDR3: CASSRTSGVYNEQFF. The CDR3 bases are TGTGCCAGCAGTAGGACTAGCGGGGTCTACAATGAGCAGTTCTTC.

The sample holds a few counts of this clone. The rearrangement uses TRBV9 and TRBJ1-6; 8 positions agree with TRBD1. CDR1 and CDR2 (germline): SGDLS, YYNGEE. This CDR3 comprises 14 residues. The trim removed 4 bases at V and 7 bases at J, leaving 4 bases unmatched. The CDR3 is CASSPDRGNSPLHF. The CDR3 nucleotides are TGTGCCAGCAGCCCTGACAGGGGCAATTCACCCCTCCACTTT.

The rearrangement uses TRBV19 and TRBJ2-4, with 8 bases matching TRBD1. The CDR3 has 11 amino acids. The germline gives CDR1 LNHDA, CDR2 SQIVND (reference sequence). V gave up 9 bases and J gave up 7 bases; unmatched junction bases: 2. This chain's CDR3 is CASRTGNIQYF. CDR3 DNA sequence: TGTGCCAGCCGGACAGGGAACATTCAGTACTTC.

The rearrangement joins TRBV7-9 to TRBJ1-5; D not certain. Germline CDR1 is SEHNR and CDR2 is FQNEAQ (reference sequence). The V and J ends lost 1 base and 6 bases respectively, with 7 bases between them. This CDR3 is built from 13 residues. CDR3 amino acids: CASSLGGSQPQHF. The CDR3 DNA is TGTGCCAGCAGCTTAGGCGGGTCTCAGCCCCAGCATTTT.

The chain employs TRBV28 and TRBJ2-4, with D possibly matching TRBD2 (5 bases). The germline V gene encodes CDR1 MDHEN and CDR2 SYDVKM. Trimming shortened V by 2 bases and J by 9 bases, and 11 bases separated the two germline ends. This CDR3 spans 13 amino acids. CDR3 in DNA: TGTGCCAGCAGTTTACCCGGGATGGGCATTCAGTACTTC. Translation: CASSLPGMGIQYF. Together with reference TRBV28 and TRBJ2-4, the CDR3 gives the full variable domain: DVKVTQSSRYLVKRTGEKVFLECVQDMDHENMFWYRQDPGLGLRLIYFSYDVKMKEKGDIPEGYSVSREKKERFSLILESASTNQTSMYLCASSLPGMGIQYFGAGTRLSVL.

The chain joins TRBV3-1 (or the pseudogene TRBV3-2) to TRBJ2-1; TRBD2 is a possible D gene (6 bases). The CDR3 loop spans 16 amino acids. Germline lookup yields CDR1 LGHDT and CDR2 YNNKEL (reference sequence). V was clipped by 2 bases and J by 8 bases, with 19 bases between them. CDR3 region: CASSQRGRLSGDEQFF. CDR3 DNA: TGTGCCAGCAGCCAACGAGGAAGGTTGTCGGGAGATGAGCAGTTCTTC.

This clone is a singleton in its sample. V and J are TRBV7-9 and TRBJ1-6; D may be TRBD1 (6 bases). V lost 6 bases, J lost 9 bases, and 21 bases lay in between. Per germline, CDR1 SEHNR and CDR2 FQNEAQ (reference sequence). The CDR3 spans 16 residues. The CDR3 region is CASRVGGGPYGSPLHF. The CDR3 nucleotides read TGTGCCAGCAGAGTAGGCGGGGGGCCCTATGGTTCACCCCTCCACTTT.

Notes on this clone: This specimen includes other DNA sequences encoding the same CDR3. The chain recombines TRBV5-1 with TRBJ2-7; D is perhaps TRBD1 (6 bases). Trimming took 4 bases from V and 4 from J, leaving 9 bases between them. The CDR3 extends over 12 amino acids. CDR1 and CDR2 from the germline V gene are SGHRS and YFSETQ. CDR3 loop: CASSRGSYEQYF. The DNA for the CDR3 is TGCGCCAGCAGCAGGGGGAGTTACGAGCAGTACTTC.

This clone was found once. The chain links TRBV18 to TRBJ1-1, with 9 positions matching TRBD1. Germline lookup yields CDR1 KGHSH and CDR2 LQKENI. The V and J ends lost 6 bases and 1 base, in that order; junction bases with no gene match: 9. The CDR3 runs 16 residues. CDR3 residues: CASSRGTGNTNTEAFF. CDR3 coding DNA: TGTGCCAGCTCTCGAGGGACAGGGAACACGAACACTGAAGCTTTCTTT.

This rearrangement joins TRBV7-2 to TRBJ2-7, with D maybe TRBD2 (6 bases). Germline V gene data show CDR1 as SGHTA and CDR2 as FQGNSA. Trimming took 4 bases from V and 4 from J, leaving 17 bases between them. The CDR3 contains 15 residues. The CDR3 DNA follows: TGTGCCAGCAGCTCAGTCGGGACTGCTTTATACGAGCAGTACTTC. This gives the protein CASSSVGTALYEQYF.

This clone was detected only a few times. The same CDR3 is also encoded by other DNA sequences in this sample. J is TRBJ1-2 and V is TRBV20-1; unclear D gene. Trimming stripped 0 bases from V and 8 bases from J, with 4 bases between. The length of the CDR3 is 10 residues. In germline, CDR1 is DFQATT, CDR2 SNEGSKA (reference sequence). The DNA for the CDR3 is TGCAGTGCTAGAGATCGGGGCTACACCTTC. Protein: CSARDRGYTF.

The chain links TRBV7-2 to TRBJ1-6, with TRBD1 matching over 7 bases. Germline assignment: CDR1 SGHTA and CDR2 FQGNSA. CDR3 length: 13 residues. The trim removed 5 bases at V and 10 bases at J, leaving 5 bases unmatched. CDR3 protein: CASSGNRGSPLHF. The CDR3 DNA reads as TGTGCCAGCAGCGGCAACAGGGGATCACCCCTCCACTTT. Filled out from reference TRBV7-2 and TRBJ1-6, the complete variable domain reads GAGVSQSPSNKVTEKGKDVELRCDPISGHTALYWYRQSLGQGLEFLIYFQGNSAPDKSGLPSDRFSAERTGGSVSTLTIQRTQQEDSAVYLCASSGNRGSPLHFGNGTRLTVT.

The chain combines TRBV6-5 with TRBJ1-2; TRBD1 might be the D (6 bases). CDR3 length equals 16 residues. The V gene's germline CDR1 is MNHEY and CDR2 SVGAGI. V lost 2 bases, J lost 5 bases, and 18 bases lay in between. In DNA form, the CDR3 reads TGTGCCAGCAGTTACCTTAGTGACAGGACCTCATATGGCTACACCTTC. Translating gives CASSYLSDRTSYGYTF.

This chain joins TRBV2 and TRBJ1-4; D gene ambiguous. The CDR3 consists of 12 residues. The V gene lost 4 bases and the J gene lost 14 bases, with 14 bases spanning the gap. Per the germline V gene, CDR1 is SNHLY and CDR2 is FYNNEI. CDR3 amino acids: CASSVMVGDLFF. In nucleotides, the CDR3 is TGTGCCAGCAGTGTTATGGTCGGAGACCTGTTTTTT.